This T cell receptor (beta chain) was sequenced during a study of identical twins. TCRdb ran MiXCR on the 5' RACE reads and lists one entry per CDR3 protein. Here the sample spans fewer than 650,000 distinct CDR3 sequences, approximately 10% being singletons. Germline V gives CDR1 SGHDN, CDR2 FVKESK. The V gene end was trimmed by 4 bases and the J gene end by 2 bases; junction bases not matched to a gene: 3. The CDR3 has 15 residues. Study-wide points: Modelling underestimated the level of out-of-frame TCR alpha sharing observed in monozygotic twins. Cross-sectional statistical analysis, not tracking of the same donors, underpinned the conclusions. Excess sharing between twins was weaker in beta out-of-frame sequences.

This clonotype was seen many times. Its antigen is currently unknown. The sample was also linked to a second study, of yellow fever vaccine responses in identical twins. Per that study: Reported findings indicate that twins' vaccine T cell responses seemed partially convergent, partially personalized.

The gene calls are TRBV14 and TRBJ2-1; 9 positions agree with TRBD2. The sequencing input was PBMCs. This receptor was taken from a woman younger than 35 in good health. DNA for the CDR3: TGTGCCAGCAGCCGGCTAGCGGGAACCTACAATGAGCAGTTCTTC. Protein: CASSRLAGTYNEQFF. The full variable domain, rest sourced from reference TRBV14 and TRBJ2-1, is EAGVTQFPSHSVIEKGQTVTLRCDPISGHDNLYWYRRVMGKEIKFLLHFVKESKQDESGMPNNRFLAERTGGTYSTLKVQPAELEDSGVYFCASSRLAGTYNEQFFGPGTRLTVL.